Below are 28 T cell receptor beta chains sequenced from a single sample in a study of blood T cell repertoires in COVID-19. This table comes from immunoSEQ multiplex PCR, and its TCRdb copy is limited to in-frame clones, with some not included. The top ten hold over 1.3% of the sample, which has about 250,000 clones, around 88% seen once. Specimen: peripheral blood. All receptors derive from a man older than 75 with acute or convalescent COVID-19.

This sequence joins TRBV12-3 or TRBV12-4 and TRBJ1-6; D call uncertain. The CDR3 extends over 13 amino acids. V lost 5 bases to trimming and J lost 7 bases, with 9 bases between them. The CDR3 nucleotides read TGTGCCAGCAGTGCCCCGGGAAATTCACCCCTCCACTTT. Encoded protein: CASSAPGNSPLHF.

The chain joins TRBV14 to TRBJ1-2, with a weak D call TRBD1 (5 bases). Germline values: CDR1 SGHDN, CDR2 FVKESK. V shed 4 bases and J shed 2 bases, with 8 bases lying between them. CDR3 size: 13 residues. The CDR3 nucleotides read TGTGCCAGCAGCCCGGACATAAACTATGGCTACACCTTC. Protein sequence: CASSPDINYGYTF.

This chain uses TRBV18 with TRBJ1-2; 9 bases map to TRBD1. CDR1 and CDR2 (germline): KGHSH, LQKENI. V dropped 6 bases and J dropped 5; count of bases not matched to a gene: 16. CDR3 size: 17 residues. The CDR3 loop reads CASSRGLPGQGAYGYTF. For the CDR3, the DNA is TGTGCCAGCTCGCGCGGTCTCCCGGGACAGGGCGCTTATGGCTACACCTTC.

The CDR3 coding sequence is TGTGCCAGTAGTAGAGGGACTGGGCTCCGGGAGACCCAGTACTTC. Its protein is CASSRGTGLRETQYF. The V call is TRBV19, the J call TRBJ2-5; a possible D gene is TRBD2 (6 bases). The CDR3 is 15 residues long. Germline CDR1 LNHDA, CDR2 SQIVND (reference sequence). The V gene lost 4 bases and the J gene lost 5 bases, with 17 bases spanning the gap.

CDR3 sequence reads: CASSPTLPRGTQTQYF. The CDR3, as DNA: TGTGCCAGCAGCCCTACCCTCCCTCGCGGGACCCAGACCCAGTACTTC. The V and J genes are TRBV28 and TRBJ2-5; the D gene is possibly TRBD2 (6 bases). There are 16 residues in the CDR3. The germline V gene has CDR1 MDHEN and CDR2 SYDVKM. Trimming removed 6 bases from V and 6 bases from J, with 23 bases in between.

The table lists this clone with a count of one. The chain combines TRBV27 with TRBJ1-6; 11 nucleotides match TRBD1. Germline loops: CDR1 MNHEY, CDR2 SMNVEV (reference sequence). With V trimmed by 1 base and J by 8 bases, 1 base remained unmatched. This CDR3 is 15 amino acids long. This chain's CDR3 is CASSLWGQGDSPLHF. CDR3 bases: TGTGCCAGCAGTTTATGGGGACAGGGGGATTCACCCCTCCACTTT.

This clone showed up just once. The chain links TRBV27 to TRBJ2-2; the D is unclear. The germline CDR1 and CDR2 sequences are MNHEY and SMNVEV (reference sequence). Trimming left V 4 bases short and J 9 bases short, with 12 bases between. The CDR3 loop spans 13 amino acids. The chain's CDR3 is CASSSTVYWELFF. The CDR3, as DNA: TGTGCCAGCAGTTCCACAGTCTACTGGGAGCTGTTTTTT.

The CDR3 sequence is CASSQDTGGPEKLFF. CDR3 coding DNA: TGCGCCAGCAGCCAGGATACAGGGGGCCCTGAAAAACTGTTTTTT. J is TRBJ1-4 and V is TRBV4-3; 9 bases agree with TRBD1. The CDR3 is 15 amino acids. Losses at the gene ends were 3 bases for V and 7 bases for J; bases not matched to a gene: 6. The germline CDR1 and CDR2 sequences are LGHNA and YSLEER.

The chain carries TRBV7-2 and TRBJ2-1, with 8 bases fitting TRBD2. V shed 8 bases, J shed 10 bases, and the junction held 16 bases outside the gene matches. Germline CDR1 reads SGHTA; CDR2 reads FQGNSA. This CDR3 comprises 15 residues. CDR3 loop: CASRRGACGGREQFF. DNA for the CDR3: TGTGCCAGCCGCCGGGGGGCTTGCGGGGGGAGAGAGCAGTTCTTC. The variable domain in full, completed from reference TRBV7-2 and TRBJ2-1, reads GAGVSQSPSNKVTEKGKDVELRCDPISGHTALYWYRQSLGQGLEFLIYFQGNSAPDKSGLPSDRFSAERTGGSVSTLTIQRTQQEDSAVYLCASRRGACGGREQFFGPGTRLTVL.

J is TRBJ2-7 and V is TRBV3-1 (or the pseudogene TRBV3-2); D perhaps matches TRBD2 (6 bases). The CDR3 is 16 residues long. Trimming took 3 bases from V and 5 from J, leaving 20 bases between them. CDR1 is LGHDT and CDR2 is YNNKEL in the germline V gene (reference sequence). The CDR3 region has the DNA TGTGCCAGCAGCCATACAATCGAGACTAGGCTAAACGAGCAGTACTTC. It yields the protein CASSHTIETRLNEQYF.

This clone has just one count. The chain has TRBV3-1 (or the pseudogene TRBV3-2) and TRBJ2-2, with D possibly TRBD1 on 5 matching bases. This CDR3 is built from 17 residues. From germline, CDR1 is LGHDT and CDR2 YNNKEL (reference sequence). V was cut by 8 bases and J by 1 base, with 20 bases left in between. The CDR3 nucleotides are TGTGCCAGCTCCTCGAGTGGGTTGGGGCAGAACACCGGGGAGCTGTTTTTT. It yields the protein CASSSSGLGQNTGELFF.

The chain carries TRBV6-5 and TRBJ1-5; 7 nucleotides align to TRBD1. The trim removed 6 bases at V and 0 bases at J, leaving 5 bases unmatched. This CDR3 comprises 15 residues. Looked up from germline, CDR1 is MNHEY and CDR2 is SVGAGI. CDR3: CASSPTGNSNQPQHF. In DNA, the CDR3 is TGTGCCAGCAGCCCGACAGGGAATAGCAATCAGCCCCAGCATTTT.

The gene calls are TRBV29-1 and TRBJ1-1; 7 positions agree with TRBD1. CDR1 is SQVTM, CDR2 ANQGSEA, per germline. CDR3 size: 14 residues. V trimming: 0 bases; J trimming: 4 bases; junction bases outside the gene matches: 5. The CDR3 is CSVEEQGLSTEAFF. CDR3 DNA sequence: TGCAGCGTTGAAGAACAGGGGTTGAGCACTGAAGCTTTCTTT. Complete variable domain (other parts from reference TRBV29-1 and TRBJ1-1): SAVISQKPSRDICQRGTSLTIQCQVDSQVTMMFWYRQQPGQSLTLIATANQGSEATYESGFVIDKFPISRPNLTFSTLTVSNMSPEDSSIYLCSVEEQGLSTEAFFGQGTRLTVV.

The CDR3 protein is CASSPQGNNEKLFF. Written as DNA, the CDR3 is TGTGCCAGCAGCCCACAGGGTAATAATGAAAAACTGTTTTTT. The rearrangement uses TRBV6-6 and TRBJ1-4; tentatively, D is TRBD1 (6 bases). The CDR3 runs to 14 residues. V lost 6 bases to trimming and J lost 4 bases, with 12 bases between them. Germline V gene sequence: CDR1 MNHNY, CDR2 SVGAGI (reference sequence).

CDR3: CASRLAGGPNEQFF. As DNA, the CDR3 is TGTGCCAGTAGGCTAGCGGGAGGGCCCAATGAGCAGTTCTTC. The rearrangement uses TRBV19 and TRBJ2-1, with 12 positions matching TRBD2. CDR1 and CDR2 (germline): LNHDA, SQIVND (reference sequence). This CDR3 has 14 residues. V lost 6 bases and J lost 6; bases outside the gene matches: 3.

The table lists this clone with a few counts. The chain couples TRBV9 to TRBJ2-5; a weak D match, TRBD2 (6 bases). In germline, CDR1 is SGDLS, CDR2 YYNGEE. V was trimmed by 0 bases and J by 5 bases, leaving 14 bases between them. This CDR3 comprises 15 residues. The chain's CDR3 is CASSVAIEGRETQYF. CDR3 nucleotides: TGTGCCAGCAGCGTAGCGATAGAGGGGAGGGAGACCCAGTACTTC.

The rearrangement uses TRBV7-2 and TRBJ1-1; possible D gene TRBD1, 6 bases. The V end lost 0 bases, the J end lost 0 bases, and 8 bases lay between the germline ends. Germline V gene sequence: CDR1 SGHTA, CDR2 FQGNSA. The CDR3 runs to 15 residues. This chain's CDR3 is CASSLANRVNTEAFF. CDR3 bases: TGTGCCAGCAGCTTAGCGAACAGGGTGAACACTGAAGCTTTCTTT. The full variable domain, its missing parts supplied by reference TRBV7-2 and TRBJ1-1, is GAGVSQSPSNKVTEKGKDVELRCDPISGHTALYWYRQSLGQGLEFLIYFQGNSAPDKSGLPSDRFSAERTGGSVSTLTIQRTQQEDSAVYLCASSLANRVNTEAFFGQGTRLTVV.

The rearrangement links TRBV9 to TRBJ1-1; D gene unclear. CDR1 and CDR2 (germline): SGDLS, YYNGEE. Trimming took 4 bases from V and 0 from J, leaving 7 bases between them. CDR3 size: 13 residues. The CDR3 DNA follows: TGTGCCAGCAGCACCCAGTTGAACACTGAAGCTTTCTTT. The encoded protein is CASSTQLNTEAFF.

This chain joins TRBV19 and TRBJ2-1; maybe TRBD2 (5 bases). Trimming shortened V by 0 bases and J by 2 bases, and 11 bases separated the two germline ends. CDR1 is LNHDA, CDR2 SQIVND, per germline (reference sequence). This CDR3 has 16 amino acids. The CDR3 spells CASSIDTGTAYNEQFF. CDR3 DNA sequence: TGTGCCAGTAGTATAGATACGGGAACGGCCTACAATGAGCAGTTCTTC.

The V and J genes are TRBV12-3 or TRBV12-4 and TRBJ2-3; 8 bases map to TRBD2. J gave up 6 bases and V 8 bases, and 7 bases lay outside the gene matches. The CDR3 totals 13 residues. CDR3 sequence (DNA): TGTGCCAGCGGAGAGCGGGAGTGGGATACGCAGTATTTT. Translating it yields CASGEREWDTQYF.

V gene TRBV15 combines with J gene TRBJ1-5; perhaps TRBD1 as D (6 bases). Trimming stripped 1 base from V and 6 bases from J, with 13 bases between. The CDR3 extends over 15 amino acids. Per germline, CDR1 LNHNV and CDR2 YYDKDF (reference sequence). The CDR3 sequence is CATSRVGQFSQPQHF. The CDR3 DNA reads TGTGCCACCAGCAGAGTCGGACAGTTCTCTCAGCCCCAGCATTTT.

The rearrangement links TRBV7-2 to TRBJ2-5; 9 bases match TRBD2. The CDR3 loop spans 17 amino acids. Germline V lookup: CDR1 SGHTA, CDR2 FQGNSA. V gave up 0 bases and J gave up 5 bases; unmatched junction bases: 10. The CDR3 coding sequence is TGTGCCAGCAGCTTAGCGCGTGGCGGGGGGGCGGAGGAGACCCAGTACTTC. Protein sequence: CASSLARGGGAEETQYF.

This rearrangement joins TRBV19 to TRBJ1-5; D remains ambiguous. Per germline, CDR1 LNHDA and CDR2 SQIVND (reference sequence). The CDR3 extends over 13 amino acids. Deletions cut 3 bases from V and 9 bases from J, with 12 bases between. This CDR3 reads CASSIGQPGPQHF. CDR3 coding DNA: TGTGCCAGTAGTATCGGCCAACCAGGGCCCCAGCATTTT.

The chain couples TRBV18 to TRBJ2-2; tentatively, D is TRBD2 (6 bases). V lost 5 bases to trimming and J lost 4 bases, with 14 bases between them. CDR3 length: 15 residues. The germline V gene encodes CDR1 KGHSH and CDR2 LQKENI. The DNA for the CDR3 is TGTGCCAGCTCAGCCACACGGGACTTCACCGGGGAGCTGTTTTTT. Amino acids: CASSATRDFTGELFF.

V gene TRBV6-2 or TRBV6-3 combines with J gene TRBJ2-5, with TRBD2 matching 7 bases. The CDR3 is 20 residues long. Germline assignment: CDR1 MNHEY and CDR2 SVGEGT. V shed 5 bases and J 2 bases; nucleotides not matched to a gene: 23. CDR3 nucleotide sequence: TGTGCCAGCAGTCTACCCCGCCCTAGCGGACTCTCGAAAAGGCAAGAGACCCAGTACTTC. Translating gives CASSLPRPSGLSKRQETQYF.

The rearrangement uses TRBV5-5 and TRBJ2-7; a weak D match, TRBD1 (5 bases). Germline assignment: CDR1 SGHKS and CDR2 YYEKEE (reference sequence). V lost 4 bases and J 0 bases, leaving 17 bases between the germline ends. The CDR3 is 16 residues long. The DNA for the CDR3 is TGTGCCAGCAGCGACAAATTGCAGGGCAGCTCCTACGAGCAGTACTTC. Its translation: CASSDKLQGSSYEQYF.

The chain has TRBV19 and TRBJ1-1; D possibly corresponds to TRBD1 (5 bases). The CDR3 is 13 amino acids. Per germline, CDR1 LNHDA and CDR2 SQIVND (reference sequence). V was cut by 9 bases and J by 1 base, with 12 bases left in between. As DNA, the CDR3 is TGTGCCAGCTTGTCCGACAGGAACACTGAAGCTTTCTTT. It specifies CASLSDRNTEAFF.

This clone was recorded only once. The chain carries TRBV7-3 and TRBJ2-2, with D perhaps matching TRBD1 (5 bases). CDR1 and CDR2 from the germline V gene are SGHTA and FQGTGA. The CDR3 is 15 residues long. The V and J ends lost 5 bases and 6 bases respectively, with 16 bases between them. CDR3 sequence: CASSPGPRYAGELFF. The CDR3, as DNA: TGTGCCAGCAGCCCAGGGCCAAGGTACGCCGGGGAGCTGTTTTTT.